This T cell receptor beta chain was retrieved from a study of shared clonotypes between healthy human individuals. Background on the study: Three plates each covered CD4 naive and memory; CD8 naive two, CD8 memory one. Study-wide points: Clonotype sharing levels among donors were expected to vary with sequencing depth.

Germline values: CDR1 SGHTA, CDR2 FQGNSA. The CDR3 consists of 15 residues. Trimming took off 1 base at V and 3 bases at J, with 13 bases between the two ends. With regard to this clone: Its antigen is unidentified.

The deep-level immunoSEQ assay was used. The repertoire was sequenced with immunoSEQ multiplex PCR; TCRdb's copy has only in-frame clones and lacks some. The sample lists 2.3 million or so clones, 80% to 95% occurring once. The split of CD4+ cells yielded CD45RA+ naive and CD45RA-negative memory subsets. The V gene is TRBV7-2, the J gene TRBJ2-7; D may be TRBD2 (7 bases). Sequencing input: naive CD4+ T cells from PBMCs. The subset was: CD45RA+ positively selected. The receptor was isolated from a man younger than 35 in good health. Some clones in this sample may be carry-over from other donors' samples. This CDR3 is CASSLGMGGHYEQYF. CDR3 DNA sequence: TGTGCCAGCAGCTTAGGGATGGGGGGGCACTACGAGCAGTACTTC.